Here is one T cell receptor beta chain with its context. The CDR3 runs 16 residues. Germline loops: CDR1 LNHDA, CDR2 SQIVND (reference sequence). The V end lost 6 bases, the J end lost 8 bases, and 25 bases lay between the germline ends. This table comes from immunoSEQ multiplex PCR, and its TCRdb copy is limited to in-frame clones, with some not included. This sample has about 59,000 clones, with 92% found just once. The sample belongs to a study of control samples from healthy donors and cancer patients. This chain connects TRBV19 to TRBJ1-2, with a tentative D call TRBD1 (5 bases). This TCR was sampled from a man aged 35 to 55 with colorectal cancer. The specimen was PBMCs. The CDR3 bases are TGTGCCAGTAGCTACCGGGACGGCTTATTGGGCTTGGGCTACACCTTC. Its protein product is CASSYRDGLLGLGYTF.